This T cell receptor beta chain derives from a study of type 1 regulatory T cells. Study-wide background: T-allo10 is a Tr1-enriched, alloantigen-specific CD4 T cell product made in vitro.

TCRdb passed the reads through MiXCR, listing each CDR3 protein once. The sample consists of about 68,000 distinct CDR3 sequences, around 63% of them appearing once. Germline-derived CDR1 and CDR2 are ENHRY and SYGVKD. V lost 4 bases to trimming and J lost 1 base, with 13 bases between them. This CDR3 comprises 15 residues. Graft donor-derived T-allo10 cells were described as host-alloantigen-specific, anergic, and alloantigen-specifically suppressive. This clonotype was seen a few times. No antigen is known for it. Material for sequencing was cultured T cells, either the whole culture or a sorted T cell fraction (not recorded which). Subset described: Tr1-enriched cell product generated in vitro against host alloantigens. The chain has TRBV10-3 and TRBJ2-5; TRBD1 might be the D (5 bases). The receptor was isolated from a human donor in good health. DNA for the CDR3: TGTGCCATCAGTGGACGGCAGGGCCCCCAAGAGACCCAGTACTTC. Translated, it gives CAISGRQGPQETQYF.